The rows below give T cell receptor beta chains drawn from one sample of a study of blood T cells in healthy people across ages. TCRdb ran MiXCR on the 5' RACE reads and lists one entry per CDR3 protein. The table records 790,000 or so distinct CDR3 sequences, 46% of them present only once. The sequenced sample was blood. These receptors were taken from a man older than 75 in good health. Each CDR3 is given with its conserved first and last residue. D genes are given only for firm matches. Clone size, where shown, is once, few, many, or a class for clones that have expanded.

CDR3 length,D gene,V gene,J gene,clone size,CDR3 protein,CDR3 DNA
12,TRBD1,TRBV20-1,TRBJ2-1,-,CSARDQGAAQFF,TGCAGTGCTAGAGATCAGGGGGCCGCACAGTTCTTC
14,-,TRBV29-1,TRBJ2-1,many,CSVDGSGWGDEQFF,TGCAGCGTGGACGGGAGTGGTTGGGGGGATGAGCAGTTCTTC
15,TRBD2,TRBV20-1,TRBJ2-1,-,CSARIAAGAYNEQFF,TGCAGTGCTAGGATAGCAGCGGGGGCTTACAATGAGCAGTTCTTC
17,-,TRBV18,TRBJ1-2,-,CASSPSSGVTANCGYTF,TGTGCCAGCTCACCGTCGTCAGGGGTTACAGCTAACTGTGGCTACACCTTC
15,-,TRBV5-1,TRBJ1-1,-,CASSLQGGVNTEAFF,TGCGCCAGCAGCTTACAGGGTGGGGTGAACACTGAAGCTTTCTTT
12,-,TRBV12-3/TRBV12-4,TRBJ2-7,-,CASNELVGEQYF,TGTGCCAGCAACGAGCTAGTAGGTGAGCAGTACTTC
15,-,TRBV12-3/TRBV12-4,TRBJ1-1,-,CASSLRTAMNTEAFF,TGTGCCAGCAGTTTAAGGACAGCAATGAACACTGAAGCTTTCTTT
15,TRBD1,TRBV5-1,TRBJ1-2,once,CASSLRAQGAHGYTF,TGCGCCAGCAGCTTGCGGGCACAGGGGGCCCATGGCTACACCTTC
15,-,TRBV13,TRBJ2-5,-,CASSFEGGIQNEQYF,TGTGCCAGCAGCTTCGAGGGGGGGATTCAAAATGAGCAGTACTTC
13,-,TRBV29-1,TRBJ1-2,-,CSVEAVTDYGYTF,TGCAGCGTTGAAGCCGTGACAGACTATGGCTACACCTTC
15,-,TRBV7-8,TRBJ2-5,-,CASSLGGDISETQYF,TGTGCCAGCAGCTTAGGGGGGGACATTTCGGAGACCCAGTACTTC
14,-,TRBV7-6,TRBJ2-3,-,CASSRTPSTDTQYF,TGTGCCAGCAGCCGGACACCTAGCACAGATACGCAGTATTTT
17,TRBD1,TRBV5-1,TRBJ2-7,-,CASRIRDRASSSYEQYF,TGCGCCAGCAGAATACGGGACAGGGCATCGTCCTCCTACGAGCAGTACTTC
11,-,TRBV20-1,TRBJ2-3,-,CSARYQEAQYF,TGCAGTGCTAGATACCAGGAGGCGCAGTATTTT
11,-,TRBV6-1,TRBJ1-2,few,CAGGRVAGYTF,TGTGCCGGCGGGAGGGTTGCTGGCTACACCTTC
13,TRBD1,TRBV16,TRBJ2-7,many,CASSGDRGDEQYF,TGTGCCAGCAGCGGGGACAGGGGCGACGAGCAGTACTTC
15,-,TRBV20-1,TRBJ2-5,-,CSANPGAGAKETQYF,TGCAGTGCCAATCCGGGGGCAGGGGCTAAGGAGACCCAGTACTTC
16,TRBD2,TRBV9,TRBJ2-5,once,CASSGPSGSSRETQYF,TGTGCCAGCAGCGGACCTAGCGGGAGCAGTCGAGAGACCCAGTACTTC
12,-,TRBV12-3/TRBV12-4,TRBJ2-7,-,CASSAKGYEQYF,TGTGCCAGCAGCGCCAAGGGCTACGAGCAGTACTTC
17,-,TRBV5-6,TRBJ2-1,-,CASSLGPPRDSYNEQFF,TGTGCCAGCAGCTTGGGACCCCCCCGAGACTCCTACAATGAGCAGTTCTTC
14,-,TRBV6-6,TRBJ2-7,few,CATTGYGGTYEQYF,TGTGCCACCACAGGCTACGGTGGGACCTACGAGCAGTACTTC
14,-,TRBV29-1,TRBJ2-1,many,CSVLTGLSYNEQFF,TGCAGCGTATTGACGGGACTTTCCTACAATGAGCAGTTCTTC
15,-,TRBV6-6,TRBJ1-3,-,CASSYSTSSGNTIYF,TGTGCCAGCAGTTACTCGACAAGCTCTGGAAACACCATATATTTT
15,-,TRBV7-2,TRBJ2-7,few,CASSLERGSSYEQYF,TGTGCCAGCAGCTTAGAGAGGGGGAGCTCCTACGAGCAGTACTTC
15,-,TRBV28,TRBJ2-1,many,CASTASGEMKDEQFF,TGTGCCAGCACCGCGTCGGGGGAGATGAAAGATGAGCAGTTCTTC
17,-,TRBV2,TRBJ2-2,-,CASSQAHARLGIGELFF,TGTGCCAGCAGTCAAGCCCATGCACGACTTGGAATCGGGGAGCTGTTTTTT
16,-,TRBV10-3,TRBJ1-3,-,CAISESRDLSGNTIYF,TGTGCCATCAGTGAGTCGAGGGATCTCTCTGGAAACACCATATATTTT
17,TRBD1,TRBV24-1,TRBJ2-5,-,CTTSDFAGTEEQETQYF,TGTACCACCAGTGATTTCGCCGGGACAGAAGAACAAGAGACCCAGTACTTC